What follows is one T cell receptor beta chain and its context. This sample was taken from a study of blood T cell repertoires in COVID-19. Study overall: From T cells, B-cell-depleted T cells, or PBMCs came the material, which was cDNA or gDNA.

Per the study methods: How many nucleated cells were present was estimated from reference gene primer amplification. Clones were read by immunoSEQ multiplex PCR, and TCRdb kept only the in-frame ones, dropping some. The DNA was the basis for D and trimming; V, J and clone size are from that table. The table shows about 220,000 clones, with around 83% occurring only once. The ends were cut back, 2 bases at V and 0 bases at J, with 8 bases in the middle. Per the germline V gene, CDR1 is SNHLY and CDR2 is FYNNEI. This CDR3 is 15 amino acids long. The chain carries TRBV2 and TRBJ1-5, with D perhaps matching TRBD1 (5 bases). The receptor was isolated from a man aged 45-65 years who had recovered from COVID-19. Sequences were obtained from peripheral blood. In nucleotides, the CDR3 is TGTGCCAGCAGTGAACAGACAGCTAGCAATCAGCCCCAGCATTTT. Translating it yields CASSEQTASNQPQHF.